The 10 T cell receptor beta chains reported below all come from one sample, sequenced in a study of Graves' ophthalmopathy and Graves' hyperthyroidism. RNA transcripts were the source from which TCR beta CDR3 regions were amplified. HTBI primers primed a first-round RT-PCR, and a second-round multiplex PCR followed. TCRdb analysed the multiplex PCR reads with MiXCR anew, one entry per CDR3 protein. This table holds 350,000 or so distinct CDR3 sequences, 17% found once. Material: peripheral blood. All receptors derive from an adult man with Graves' ophthalmopathy.

At least ten counts were recorded for this clonotype. The chain carries TRBV6-1 and TRBJ2-5; 7 nucleotides align to TRBD1. CDR1 and CDR2 from the germline V gene are MNHNS and SASEGT. Trimming cost V 5 bases and J 4 bases; bases outside gene matches: 4. This CDR3 contains 13 residues. The chain's CDR3 is CASSRTGAETQYF. DNA for the CDR3: TGTGCCAGCAGTAGAACAGGGGCAGAGACCCAGTACTTC.

This clonotype occurred many times. The V gene is TRBV6-1, the J gene TRBJ2-7, with a weak D call TRBD2 (5 bases). CDR3 length equals 13 residues. Per germline, CDR1 MNHNS and CDR2 SASEGT. The V and J ends lost 10 bases and 3 bases respectively, with 16 bases between them. This CDR3 is CATLGRGVYEQYF. CDR3 DNA sequence: TGTGCCACCTTGGGTCGGGGAGTCTACGAGCAGTACTTC.

This clonotype was observed at least ten times. This chain uses TRBV4-3 with TRBJ1-1, with D tentatively TRBD1 (6 bases). V was pared by 0 bases and J by 0 bases, with 11 bases between. Germline V gene sequence: CDR1 LGHNA, CDR2 YSLEER. The CDR3 contains 16 residues. The CDR3 reads CASSQDGGAMNTEAFF. Here the CDR3 DNA reads TGCGCCAGCAGCCAAGATGGGGGGGCCATGAACACTGAAGCTTTCTTT.

This clonotype was seen ten or more times. The chain combines TRBV4-2 with TRBJ2-5; 9 bases map to TRBD2. The CDR3 consists of 18 residues. V trimming: 5 bases; J trimming: 2 bases; junction bases outside the gene matches: 15. CDR1 is LGHNA and CDR2 is YNFKEQ in the germline V gene. The CDR3 sequence is CASSTRLRGGAYQETQYF. Written as DNA, the CDR3 is TGTGCCAGCAGCACTCGACTGCGCGGGGGGGCGTATCAAGAGACCCAGTACTTC.

The V gene is TRBV27, the J gene TRBJ1-1, with D possibly being TRBD1 (6 bases). CDR1 is MNHEY and CDR2 is SMNVEV in the germline V gene (reference sequence). V gave up 5 bases and J gave up 1 base, with 14 bases separating them. The CDR3 loop spans 15 amino acids. The CDR3 reads CASSTPDRWNTEAFF. The CDR3 DNA is TGTGCCAGCAGTACACCAGACAGGTGGAACACTGAAGCTTTCTTT.

The chain is built from TRBV9 and TRBJ2-5; TRBD1 matches at 7 bases. Per germline, CDR1 SGDLS and CDR2 YYNGEE. CDR3 size: 16 residues. The ends lost 0 bases at V and 1 base at J; junction bases unmatched: 6. Written as DNA, the CDR3 is TGTGCCAGCAGCGTAGATCCTACAGGGGTCCAAGAGACCCAGTACTTC. Its protein is CASSVDPTGVQETQYF. Complete variable domain (other parts from reference TRBV9 and TRBJ2-5): DSGVTQTPKHLITATGQRVTLRCSPRSGDLSVYWYQQSLDQGLQFLIQYYNGEERAKGNILERFSAQQFPDLHSELNLSSLELGDSALYFCASSVDPTGVQETQYFGPGTRLLVL.

The table lists this clonotype with many counts. This chain joins TRBV6-1 and TRBJ2-5; D is ambiguous. V dropped 6 bases and J dropped 4 bases, with 9 bases sitting between them. The V gene's germline CDR1 is MNHNS and CDR2 SASEGT. CDR3 size: 12 residues. CDR3 region: CASSIIAETQYF. CDR3 nucleotides: TGTGCCAGCAGCATAATAGCAGAGACCCAGTACTTC.

This clonotype was recorded at least ten times. The chain combines TRBV7-3 with TRBJ2-6, with D possibly matching TRBD1 (8 bases). Per the germline V gene, CDR1 is SGHTA and CDR2 is FQGTGA. V lost 5 bases and J 0 bases, leaving 17 bases between the germline ends. The CDR3 loop spans 18 amino acids. Written as DNA, the CDR3 is TGTGCCAGCAGCACCCGGACAGGGAGGGTCTCTGGGGCCAACGTCCTGACTTTC. Translating gives CASSTRTGRVSGANVLTF.

Notes on this clonotype: One base away lies a much larger clone, so this may be a sequencing read error. V and J are TRBV10-3 and TRBJ2-5, with a weak D call TRBD1 (5 bases). The CDR3 has 12 residues. Germline loops: CDR1 ENHRY, CDR2 SYGVKD. This CDR3 reads CAISEGQETPYF. CDR3 sequence (DNA): TGTGCCATCAGTGAGGGACAAGAGACCCCGTACTTC.

Ten or more counts support this clonotype. The chain combines TRBV2 with TRBJ1-1, with D possibly matching TRBD1 (6 bases). The CDR3 extends over 15 amino acids. Deletions cut 2 bases from V and 5 bases from J, with 15 bases between. Germline V gene lookup returns CDR1 SNHLY and CDR2 FYNNEI. The CDR3 nucleotides are TGTGCCAGCAGTGAAAGCTCCCAGGGGAGGACTGAAGCTTTCTTT. It translates to CASSESSQGRTEAFF.